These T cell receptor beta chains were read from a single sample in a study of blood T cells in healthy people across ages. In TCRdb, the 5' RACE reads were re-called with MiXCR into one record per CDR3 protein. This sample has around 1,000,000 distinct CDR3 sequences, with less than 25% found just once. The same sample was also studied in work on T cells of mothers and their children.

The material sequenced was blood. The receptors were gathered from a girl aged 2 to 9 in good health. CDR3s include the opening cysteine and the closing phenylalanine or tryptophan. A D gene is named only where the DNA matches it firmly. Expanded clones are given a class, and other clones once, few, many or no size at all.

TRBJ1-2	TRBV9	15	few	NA	TGTGCCAGCAGCACGGACCCGGACGCTTACTATGGCTACACCTTC	CASSTDPDAYYGYTF
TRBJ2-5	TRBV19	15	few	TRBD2	TGTGCCAGTAGTATAGGGGGGGGTCTCCAAGAGACCCAGTACTTC	CASSIGGGLQETQYF
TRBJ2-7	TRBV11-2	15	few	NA	TGTGCCAGCAGCTTCGCGCTAGCGAGAACTTTCGAGCAGTACTTC	CASSFALARTFEQYF
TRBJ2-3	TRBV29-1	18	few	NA	TGCAGCGTTGAAGAGATGTATGGGCAGTCATCTAGCACAGATACGCAGTATTTT	CSVEEMYGQSSSTDTQYF
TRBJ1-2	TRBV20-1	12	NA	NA	TGCAGTGCTCGCGGGACGCCCTATGGCTACACCTTC	CSARGTPYGYTF
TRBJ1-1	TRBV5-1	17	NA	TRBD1	TGCGCCAGCAGCGTCGTCCCGGGACAGGGACTGAACACTGAAGCTTTCTTT	CASSVVPGQGLNTEAFF
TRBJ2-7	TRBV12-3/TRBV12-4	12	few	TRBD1	TGTGCCAGCAGTCCGACCCGGGACAGGGGGTACTTC	CASSPTRDRGYF
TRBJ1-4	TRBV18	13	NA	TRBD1	TGTGCCAGCTCGTCGGGACAGGGCGAAAAACTGTTTTTT	CASSSGQGEKLFF
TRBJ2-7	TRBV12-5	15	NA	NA	TGTGCTAGTGGTCTCCCGCAGGGCCCCACCTACGAGCAGTACTTC	CASGLPQGPTYEQYF
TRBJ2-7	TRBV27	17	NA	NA	TGTGCCAGCAGTCAAATGACCGTCCACGTAGAGTGTAACGAGCAGTACTTC	CASSQMTVHVECNEQYF
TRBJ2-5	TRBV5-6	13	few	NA	TGTGCCAGCAGATTCTCCGGGGGCTCAGCCCAGTACTTC	CASRFSGGSAQYF
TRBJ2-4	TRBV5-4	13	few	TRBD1	TGTGCCAGCAGCCGGGACAGTAAAAACATTCAGTACTTC	CASSRDSKNIQYF
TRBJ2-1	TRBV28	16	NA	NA	TGTGCCAGCAGCAATTCAGGACACATCTCCTACAATGAGCAGTTCTTC	CASSNSGHISYNEQFF
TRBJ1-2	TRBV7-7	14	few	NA	TGTGCTAGCAGCCCCTGCGGTGGGCGGAATGGCTACACCTTC	CASSPCGGRNGYTF
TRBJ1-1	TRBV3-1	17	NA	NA	TGTGCCAGCAGCCCAAGGGAGCTTGGACAGCTGAACACTGAAGCTTTCTTT	CASSPRELGQLNTEAFF
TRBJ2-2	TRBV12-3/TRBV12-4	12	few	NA	TGTGCCGGATTGCGAGGTCCCGGGGAGCTGTTTTTT	CAGLRGPGELFF
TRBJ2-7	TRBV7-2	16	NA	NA	TGTGCCAGCAGCTTAAGAATTGGTACCGGCTCCTACGAGCAGTACTTC	CASSLRIGTGSYEQYF
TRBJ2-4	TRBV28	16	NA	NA	TGTGCCAGCAGTAGGGCAGGGGTGCGTGCCAAAAACATTCAGTACTTC	CASSRAGVRAKNIQYF
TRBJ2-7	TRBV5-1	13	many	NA	TGCGCCAGCAGCTTGGACAGGACCTACGAGCAGTACTTC	CASSLDRTYEQYF
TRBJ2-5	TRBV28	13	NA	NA	TGTGCCAGCAGCGAGGCAGAGACAGAGACCCAGTACTTC	CASSEAETETQYF
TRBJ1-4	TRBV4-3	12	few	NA	TGCGCCAGCAGCCAAGATTGGGAAAAACTGTTTTTT	CASSQDWEKLFF
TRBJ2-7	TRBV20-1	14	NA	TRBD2	TGCAGTGCTAGGAGTAGCGGGGATTCCTACGAGCAGTACTTC	CSARSSGDSYEQYF
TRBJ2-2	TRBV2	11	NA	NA	TGTGCCAGCAGCGTCGGACTGGAGCTGTTTTTT	CASSVGLELFF
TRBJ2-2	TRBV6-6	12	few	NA	TGTGCCAGCAGCAGGATCCCCGGGGAGCTGTTTTTT	CASSRIPGELFF
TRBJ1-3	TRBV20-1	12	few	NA	TGCAGTGCTATGGGCCGTGGAAACACCATATATTTT	CSAMGRGNTIYF
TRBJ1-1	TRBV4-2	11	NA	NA	TGTGCCAGCAGCCAAGGGAATGAAGCTTTCTTT	CASSQGNEAFF
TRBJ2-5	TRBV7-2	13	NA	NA	TGTGCCAGCAGCTCGTTCAGAAGCGAGACCCAGTACTTC	CASSSFRSETQYF
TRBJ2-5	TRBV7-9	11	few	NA	TGTGCCAGCAGCTGGGATGAGACCCAGTACTTC	CASSWDETQYF
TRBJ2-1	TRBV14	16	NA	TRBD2	TGTGCCAGCAGCCAAGATTTACTAGCGGAATACAATGAGCAGTTCTTC	CASSQDLLAEYNEQFF
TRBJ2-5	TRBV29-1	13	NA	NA	TGCAGCGTTGGGCCAGGGCTGGGGGAGACCCAGTACTTC	CSVGPGLGETQYF
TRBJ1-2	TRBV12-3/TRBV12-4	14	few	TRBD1	TGTGCCAGCAGTCTCCGGGACAGGGGTTATGGCTACACCTTC	CASSLRDRGYGYTF
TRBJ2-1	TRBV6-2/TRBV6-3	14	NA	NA	TGTGCCAGCAGTACCACGGGCGGGGACAATGAGCAGTTCTTC	CASSTTGGDNEQFF
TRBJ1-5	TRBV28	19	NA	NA	TGTGCCAGCAGCAAACCGAACCTCTCCCCTGGTTGGAGCAATCAGCCCCAGCATTTT	CASSKPNLSPGWSNQPQHF
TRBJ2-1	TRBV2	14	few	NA	TGTGCCAGCAGAACCGGGACCATTGGCGATGAGCAGTTCTTC	CASRTGTIGDEQFF